The 15 T cell receptor beta chains below all came from one sample that was sequenced in a study of blood T cell repertoires in COVID-19 (dated by TCRdb to 2018 to 2021). The library was generated by the immunoSEQ multiplex PCR assay. TCRdb's version of the immuneACCESS table is confined to in-frame rearrangements and falls short of the full clone set. An unresolved V gene accounts for under half of the shortfall where checked; the remainder is of unknown origin. Within this sample are 20,000 or so clones, with 86% of them counted one time only. In total, the top ten clones hold 9.5% to 15% of the sample. The sequenced material came from peripheral blood. These receptors were obtained from a woman older than 75 with active or convalescent COVID-19.

In nucleotides, the CDR3 is TGTGCCAGCGCCCCGGTGGGGCAGAACACTGAAGCTTTCTTT. It encodes CASAPVGQNTEAFF. The V and J genes are TRBV2 and TRBJ1-1; possibly TRBD1 for D (5 bases). Trimming shortened V by 8 bases and J by 1 base, and 14 bases separated the two germline ends. CDR3 length: 14 amino acids. CDR1 SNHLY and CDR2 FYNNEI come from the germline V gene. The variable domain in full, completed from reference TRBV2 and TRBJ1-1, reads EPEVTQTPSHQVTQMGQEVILRCVPISNHLYFYWYRQILGQKVEFLVSFYNNEISEKSEIFDDQFSVERPDGSNFTLKIRSTKLEDSAMYFCASAPVGQNTEAFFGQGTRLTVV.

This clone was picked up one time. The chain links TRBV5-4 to TRBJ2-2; 8 positions agree with TRBD2. The CDR3 consists of 16 residues. Germline V gives CDR1 SGHNT, CDR2 YYREEE (reference sequence). V shed 0 bases and J 5 bases; nucleotides not matched to a gene: 6. In DNA form, the CDR3 reads TGTGCCAGCAGCTTGGCTGGAGGCGGGAGGACCGGGGAGCTGTTTTTT. This codes for CASSLAGGGRTGELFF.

The J gene is TRBJ1-5, the V gene TRBV6-5, with TRBD1 identical over 7 bases. CDR3 length: 13 amino acids. Trimming took 7 bases from V and 3 from J; bases not matched to a gene: 3. Germline V gene lookup returns CDR1 MNHEY and CDR2 SVGAGI. The CDR3 reads CASKGQLNQPQHF. CDR3 DNA sequence: TGTGCCAGCAAGGGACAGCTCAATCAGCCCCAGCATTTT.

V usage is TRBV20-1 and J usage is TRBJ2-1, with 7 bases fitting TRBD2. Germline V CDR1 and CDR2: DFQATT, SNEGSKA (reference sequence). The CDR3 is 15 residues long. J lost 5 bases, V lost 3 bases, and 10 bases had no gene match. CDR3 nucleotide sequence: TGCAGTGCTAGTGGGGGGAGGGTAGTTAACAATGAGCAGTTCTTC. Its protein product is CSASGGRVVNNEQFF.

The genes are TRBV4-2 and TRBJ2-7; 8 bases map to TRBD2. The V and J ends lost 4 bases and 5 bases, in that order; junction bases with no gene match: 13. The CDR3 runs to 16 residues. Germline loops: CDR1 LGHNA, CDR2 YNFKEQ. The CDR3 sequence is CASSPQSRGGGDEQYF. CDR3 bases: TGTGCCAGCAGCCCGCAGAGCCGGGGGGGCGGGGACGAGCAGTACTTC.

This sequence joins TRBV19 and TRBJ2-5, with a tentative D call TRBD1 (5 bases). Germline CDR1 and CDR2: LNHDA and SQIVND (reference sequence). Trimming cost V 3 bases and J 1 base, with 15 bases left between them. There are 16 residues in the CDR3. This CDR3 reads CASSIVGQGPQETQYF. The DNA for the CDR3 is TGTGCCAGTAGTATCGTTGGGCAGGGCCCCCAAGAGACCCAGTACTTC.

V usage is TRBV18 and J usage is TRBJ1-3; D remains ambiguous. This CDR3 contains 14 residues. Germline V gene data show CDR1 as KGHSH and CDR2 as LQKENI. The V end lost 3 bases, the J end lost 2 bases, and 8 bases lay between the germline ends. The DNA for the CDR3 is TGTGCCAGCTCACCTGACTCTGCTGGAAACACCATATATTTT. Translating gives CASSPDSAGNTIYF. The variable domain in full, completed from reference TRBV18 and TRBJ1-3, reads NAGVMQNPRHLVRRRGQEARLRCSPMKGHSHVYWYRQLPEEGLKFMVYLQKENIIDESGMPKERFSAEFPKEGPSILRIQQVVRGDSAAYFCASSPDSAGNTIYFGEGSWLTVV.

This clone appeared a few times. CDR3 protein: CASSPSGLTQPQHF. CDR3 in DNA: TGTGCCAGCTCACCATCAGGGCTGACTCAGCCCCAGCATTTT. This sequence joins TRBV18 and TRBJ1-5; possibly TRBD1 for D (5 bases). The V end lost 2 bases, the J end lost 6 bases, and 11 bases lay between the germline ends. CDR3 length equals 14 residues. Germline lookup yields CDR1 KGHSH and CDR2 LQKENI.

V gene TRBV6-6 combines with J gene TRBJ1-2, with no clear D. In germline, CDR1 is MNHNY, CDR2 SVGAGI (reference sequence). The CDR3 runs 12 residues. Trimming shortened V by 2 bases and J by 6 bases, and 7 bases separated the two germline ends. CDR3 nucleotide sequence: TGTGCCAGCAGTTACCTACAGAATGGCTACACCTTC. Translation: CASSYLQNGYTF.

This chain uses TRBV19 with TRBJ2-7; 11 bases are shared with TRBD2. Germline V gives CDR1 LNHDA, CDR2 SQIVND (reference sequence). This CDR3 is built from 14 residues. J gave up 6 bases and V 4 bases, and 5 bases lay outside the gene matches. CDR3: CASSSSGRAVEQYF. The CDR3 DNA follows: TGTGCCAGTAGTAGTAGCGGGAGGGCTGTCGAGCAGTACTTC.

The chain has TRBV19 and TRBJ1-4; possible D gene TRBD1, 5 bases. This CDR3 contains 16 residues. V lost 5 bases to trimming and J lost 4 bases, with 17 bases between them. Germline V gene data show CDR1 as LNHDA and CDR2 as SQIVND (reference sequence). Here the CDR3 DNA reads TGTGCCAGTAGTTCGCGCTCCAGGGCGAATAATGAAAAACTGTTTTTT. This encodes CASSSRSRANNEKLFF.

The gene calls are TRBV6-2 or TRBV6-3 and TRBJ2-3; 10 bases are a match to TRBD1. CDR3 length equals 16 residues. The V segment lost 2 bases and the J segment 3 bases; nucleotides outside the gene matches: 5. The germline V gene encodes CDR1 MNHEY and CDR2 SVGEGT. The CDR3 is CASSYGTGVQTDTQYF. The CDR3 bases are TGTGCCAGCAGTTACGGGACAGGGGTGCAGACAGATACGCAGTATTTT.

In nucleotides, the CDR3 is TGTGCCAGCTCACCACTTAGGGGGAACACTGAAGCTTTCTTT. This translates into CASSPLRGNTEAFF. This chain links TRBV18 with TRBJ1-1; D may be TRBD1 (5 bases). This CDR3 has 14 residues. V was cut by 1 base and J by 1 base, with 7 bases left in between. CDR1 is KGHSH, CDR2 LQKENI, per germline. Filled out from reference TRBV18 and TRBJ1-1, the complete variable domain reads NAGVMQNPRHLVRRRGQEARLRCSPMKGHSHVYWYRQLPEEGLKFMVYLQKENIIDESGMPKERFSAEFPKEGPSILRIQQVVRGDSAAYFCASSPLRGNTEAFFGQGTRLTVV.

The chain couples TRBV6-4 to TRBJ1-2, with a tentative D call TRBD1 (6 bases). The CDR3 covers 13 residues. Trimming removed 6 bases at V and 3 bases at J, with 11 bases between. Germline V CDR1 and CDR2: MRHNA, SNTAGT. The CDR3 DNA reads TGTGCCAGCAGCACAGGGACGGACTATGGCTACACCTTC. Residues: CASSTGTDYGYTF.

This clone came up once. This rearrangement joins TRBV5-4 to TRBJ2-5; 8 bases match TRBD1. J gave up 4 bases and V 0 bases, and 5 bases lay outside the gene matches. This CDR3 spans 15 amino acids. In germline, CDR1 is SGHNT, CDR2 YYREEE (reference sequence). CDR3 region: CASSLARDRGETQYF. The CDR3 nucleotides are TGTGCCAGCAGCTTGGCCCGAGACAGGGGAGAGACCCAGTACTTC.